This passage covers 19 T cell receptor beta chains from one sample sequenced in a study of blood T cell repertoires in COVID-19 (dated by TCRdb to the early 2020s). The receptor library was made with the immunoSEQ multiplex PCR assay. In TCRdb, the immuneACCESS table is reduced to in-frame sequences with V and J assigned. These tables do not hold every clone; where another copy was compared, an unresolved V gene accounts for under half, and the others remain unexplained. The sample table records some 160,000 clones; 85% to 90% of these occur just once. Of the sample, 10% falls within the top ten clones. Material: peripheral blood. These receptors came from a woman aged 70 to 79 with COVID-19, enrolled during active disease.

The genes are TRBV7-9 and TRBJ1-2; D possibly corresponds to TRBD1 (6 bases). Trimming cost V 1 base and J 0 bases, with 12 bases left between them. The CDR3 sequence is 16 residues long. Per germline, CDR1 SEHNR and CDR2 FQNEAQ (reference sequence). CDR3 amino acids: CASSLVYREANYGYTF. Written as DNA, the CDR3 is TGTGCCAGCAGCTTAGTTTACAGGGAAGCTAACTATGGCTACACCTTC.

The V gene is TRBV21-1, the J gene TRBJ1-1. TRBV21-1 is marked as a pseudogene. This CDR3 has 12 amino acids. The DNA for the CDR3 is TGTGCCAGCACTAGACGGAACACTGAAGCTTTCTTT. It is translated as CASTRRNTEAFF.

V gene TRBV10-3 combines with J gene TRBJ2-5; 12 bases match TRBD2. Losses at the gene ends were 6 bases for V and 4 bases for J; bases not matched to a gene: 12. Germline assignment: CDR1 ENHRY and CDR2 SYGVKD. CDR3 length: 17 amino acids. CDR3 region: CAISPRLAGDISETQYF. The CDR3 nucleotides are TGTGCCATCAGCCCACGACTAGCGGGGGACATCTCAGAGACCCAGTACTTC.

The chain links TRBV27 to TRBJ2-3; 9 bases agree with TRBD2. V dropped 7 bases and J dropped 7; count of bases not matched to a gene: 12. Per the germline V gene, CDR1 is MNHEY and CDR2 is SMNVEV (reference sequence). The CDR3 is made up of 15 amino acids. CDR3 nucleotides: TGTGCCAGCATCTCGTGGCGGGGGGGGGATAATACGCAGTATTTT. Amino acids: CASISWRGGDNTQYF.

As DNA, the CDR3 is TGTGCCAGCAGTGCTCAAAGACTAGCGGGGGGGCTGGATACGCAGTATTTT. This encodes CASSAQRLAGGLDTQYF. This sequence joins TRBV28 and TRBJ2-3; 14 nucleotides line up with TRBD2. With 5 bases clipped from V and 6 bases from J, the junction kept 10 bases outside the gene matches. Germline V gives CDR1 MDHEN, CDR2 SYDVKM. The CDR3 length is 17 residues.

The V gene is TRBV30, the J gene TRBJ1-5; 8 nucleotides align to TRBD1. V lost 0 bases and J lost 1; bases outside the gene matches: 5. The CDR3 extends over 16 amino acids. Germline CDR1 is GTSNPN and CDR2 is SVGIG (reference sequence). The CDR3 nucleotides read TGTGCCTGGAGTGTCCAGGGGGCACTGAGCAATCAGCCCCAGCATTTT. The encoded protein is CAWSVQGALSNQPQHF. The whole variable domain, filled in from reference TRBV30 and TRBJ1-5, reads SQTIHQWPATLVQPVGSPLSLECTVEGTSNPNLYWYRQAAGRGLQLLFYSVGIGQISSEVPQNLSASRPQDRQFILSSKKLLLSDSGFYLCAWSVQGALSNQPQHFGDGTRLSIL.

The CDR3 DNA follows: TGTGCCAGCAGCTTCCGGACAGGGATAGGCTCGGGCACCGGGGAGCTGTTTTTT. This translates into CASSFRTGIGSGTGELFF. V gene TRBV5-5 combines with J gene TRBJ2-2; TRBD1 matches at 8 bases. The V and J ends lost 2 bases and 4 bases, in that order; junction bases with no gene match: 13. The CDR3 has 18 residues. The V gene's germline CDR1 is SGHKS and CDR2 YYEKEE (reference sequence).

The chain is built from TRBV5-4 and TRBJ2-1, with a tentative D call TRBD2 (6 bases). Germline CDR1 SGHNT, CDR2 YYREEE (reference sequence). CDR3 length: 18 amino acids. Trimming stripped 5 bases from V and 8 bases from J, with 29 bases between. This CDR3 reads CASSNFPNQPGLTDEQFF. CDR3 nucleotide sequence: TGTGCCAGCAGTAATTTCCCTAATCAACCGGGACTTACTGATGAGCAGTTCTTC.

Concerning this clone: A junction end diverges from the germline sequence, so it may reflect a read error. The rearrangement links TRBV6-5 to TRBJ2-5; TRBD1 agrees at 9 bases. The CDR3 is made up of 13 amino acids. From germline, CDR1 is MNHEY and CDR2 SVGAGI. CDR3 DNA: TGTGCCAGTTCCCGGACAGGGGCCACCGATAGAAACTTC. This gives the protein CASSRTGATDRNF.

This chain uses TRBV3-1 (or the pseudogene TRBV3-2) with TRBJ1-1, with a tentative D call TRBD1 (6 bases). Germline lookup yields CDR1 LGHDT and CDR2 YNNKEL (reference sequence). The CDR3 length is 13 residues. With 3 bases removed from V and 5 bases from J, the gap between germline ends came to 10 bases. The CDR3 loop is CASSQTGRTEAFF. In DNA, the CDR3 is TGTGCCAGCAGCCAGACAGGTAGGACTGAAGCTTTCTTT.

The J gene is TRBJ2-2, the V gene TRBV9; D is perhaps TRBD1 (6 bases). V lost 4 bases, J lost 7 bases, and 11 bases lay in between. The CDR3 is made up of 13 amino acids. The V gene's germline CDR1 is SGDLS and CDR2 YYNGEE. The CDR3 nucleotides are TGTGCCAGCAGCCAACAGGGCGTCGGGGAGCTGTTTTTT. Protein sequence: CASSQQGVGELFF. Full variable domain (missing parts from reference TRBV9 and TRBJ2-2): DSGVTQTPKHLITATGQRVTLRCSPRSGDLSVYWYQQSLDQGLQFLIQYYNGEERAKGNILERFSAQQFPDLHSELNLSSLELGDSALYFCASSQQGVGELFFGEGSRLTVL.

This rearrangement joins TRBV4-1 to TRBJ1-1; D not resolved. Germline CDR1 reads MGHRA; CDR2 reads YSYEKL. The CDR3 loop spans 14 amino acids. Trimming took 4 bases from V and 1 from J, leaving 10 bases between them. CDR3 sequence: CASSRNRENTEAFF. Written as DNA, the CDR3 is TGCGCCAGCAGCCGAAACCGGGAGAACACTGAAGCTTTCTTT.

V gene TRBV9 combines with J gene TRBJ2-1; 12 bases map to TRBD2. This CDR3 spans 19 amino acids. Trimming removed 3 bases from V and 9 bases from J; junction bases left unmatched: 19. Germline V gene lookup returns CDR1 SGDLS and CDR2 YYNGEE. For the CDR3, the DNA is TGTGCCAGCAGCGCACCCGGGACTAGCGGGCTCCGGTCCGTCACTGAGCAGTTCTTC. It translates to CASSAPGTSGLRSVTEQFF.

The chain links TRBV12-3 or TRBV12-4 to TRBJ1-5, with 9 bases fitting TRBD1. The CDR3 contains 13 residues. V was pared by 5 bases and J by 6 bases, with 2 bases of the junction left unmatched. The CDR3 loop is CASSLDRGQPQHF. CDR3 nucleotides: TGTGCCAGCAGTCTGGACAGGGGTCAGCCCCAGCATTTT.

V is TRBV25-1 and J is TRBJ1-6; D ambiguous. Per germline, CDR1 MGHDK and CDR2 SYGVNS. The CDR3 covers 14 residues. Deletions cut 1 base from V and 7 bases from J, with 8 bases between. CDR3 sequence: CASSEWGGNSPLHF. The CDR3 nucleotides read TGTGCCAGCAGTGAATGGGGAGGCAATTCACCCCTCCACTTT.

J is TRBJ1-4 and V is TRBV7-8; tentatively, D is TRBD1 (6 bases). This CDR3 is built from 14 residues. The V end lost 8 bases, the J end lost 2 bases, and 12 bases lay between the germline ends. Germline V gives CDR1 SGHVS, CDR2 FQNEAQ. This CDR3 reads CASVQGGTNEKLFF. In nucleotides, the CDR3 is TGTGCCAGCGTACAGGGTGGGACTAATGAAAAACTGTTTTTT. Full variable domain (missing parts from reference TRBV7-8 and TRBJ1-4): GAGVSQSPRYKVAKRGQDVALRCDPISGHVSLFWYQQALGQGPEFLTYFQNEAQLDKSGLPSDRFFAERPEGSVSTLKIQRTQQEDSAVYLCASVQGGTNEKLFFGSGTQLSVL.

J is TRBJ2-1 and V is TRBV3-1 (or the pseudogene TRBV3-2); D possibly corresponds to TRBD2 (5 bases). The V gene's germline CDR1 is LGHDT and CDR2 YNNKEL (reference sequence). V lost 2 bases and J 3 bases, leaving 11 bases between the germline ends. The CDR3 covers 15 residues. The CDR3 DNA follows: TGTGCCAGCAGCCAAAGCAGAGGGTTCTACAATGAGCAGTTCTTC. Its translation: CASSQSRGFYNEQFF.

V usage is TRBV5-1 and J usage is TRBJ2-3; 9 positions match TRBD2. The ends lost 5 bases at V and 6 bases at J; junction bases unmatched: 10. The CDR3 has 15 residues. Germline CDR1 is SGHRS and CDR2 is YFSETQ. CDR3 residues: CASSPGTSQQDTQYF. The CDR3 DNA reads TGCGCCAGCAGTCCCGGGACTAGCCAGCAGGATACGCAGTATTTT.

This sequence joins TRBV7-9 and TRBJ1-1; D not resolved. The CDR3 is 12 amino acids. Germline V lookup: CDR1 SEHNR, CDR2 FQNEAQ (reference sequence). Trimming removed 5 bases at V and 1 base at J, with 5 bases between. CDR3 in amino acids: CASSLSNTEAFF. The CDR3 nucleotides are TGTGCCAGCAGCCTTTCGAACACTGAAGCTTTCTTT.